These 20 T cell receptor beta chains were sequenced from one sample in a study of read filtering for tumor transcriptome and immune sequencing. The library was built from about 400 ng RNA with molecular barcoded adaptors for alpha/delta and beta/gamma chains. Using its own MiXCR run on the reads, TCRdb lists one record per CDR3 protein. The table shows 30,000 to 50,000 distinct CDR3 sequences, with 12% occurring only once. Sample: a population of CD138-negative cells sorted from bone marrow. The receptors here all came from a donor over 35 with multiple myeloma.

This clonotype occurred many times. The V call is TRBV3-1, the J call TRBJ2-1; 8 nucleotides line up with TRBD2. V was clipped by 2 bases and J by 8 bases; unmatched bases: 5. The CDR3 totals 14 residues. The germline gives CDR1 LGHDT, CDR2 YNNKEL (reference sequence). The CDR3 DNA is TGTGCCAGCAGCCAATGGACTAGCACCTATGAGCAGTTCTTC. It yields the protein CASSQWTSTYEQFF.

This clonotype appeared many times. The chain combines TRBV5-1 with TRBJ2-2; TRBD2 agrees at 10 bases. V was pared by 1 base and J by 0 bases, with 3 bases of the junction left unmatched. The length of the CDR3 is 17 residues. CDR1 and CDR2 (germline): SGHRS, YFSETQ. DNA of the CDR3: TGCGCCAGCAGCTTGACTAGCGGGGCCTCGAACACCGGGGAGCTGTTTTTT. This sequence encodes CASSLTSGASNTGELFF.

The gene calls are TRBV11-2 and TRBJ2-7, with D tentatively TRBD2 (7 bases). CDR3 length equals 16 residues. CDR1 and CDR2 (germline): SGHAT, FQNNGV. Trimming removed 1 base at V and 6 bases at J, with 19 bases between. For the CDR3, the DNA is TGTGCCAGCAGCTTAGTCTCGGGGGGCTGGGTCTCCGAGCAGTACTTC. Its protein is CASSLVSGGWVSEQYF.

Note on this clonotype: A single base separates this from a much larger clone, so it may be a read error. Because the CDR3 is missing its conserved closing phenylalanine or tryptophan, this is likely a read error. V usage is TRBV12-3 or TRBV12-4 and J usage is TRBJ2-1, with 7 positions matching TRBD2. The length of the CDR3 is 14 residues. With V trimmed by 8 bases and J by 2 bases, 6 bases remained unmatched. In nucleotides, the CDR3 is TGTGCCAGCGAATCTAGCGGAGCCTACAATGAGCAGTTCTCC. Translated: CASESSGAYNEQFS.

Ten or more counts support this clonotype. A much bigger clone sits one base away, suggesting this may be a read error. Lacking the conserved final phenylalanine or tryptophan, this CDR3 likely reflects a read error. This chain connects TRBV3-1 to TRBJ1-1; 7 nucleotides agree with TRBD1. CDR3 length: 15 residues. Germline V lookup: CDR1 LGHDT, CDR2 YNNKEL (reference sequence). Germline trimming cut 3 bases from V and 8 bases from J; bases unmatched to any gene: 12. The DNA of the CDR3 is TGTGCCAGCAGCCAGGTGACAGGGAAGAAGGAAGAAGCTTTCTCT. Its protein is CASSQVTGKKEEAFS.

The table lists this clonotype with a few counts. The chain is built from TRBV4-2 and TRBJ1-2; possibly TRBD1 for D (5 bases). The CDR3 runs 14 residues. With 1 base removed from V and 12 bases from J, the gap between germline ends came to 18 bases. CDR1 is LGHNA and CDR2 is YNFKEQ in the germline V gene. The CDR3 coding sequence is TGTGCCAGCAGCCAAGCGGGGGGTGTAGCGATCCACACCTTC. It is translated as CASSQAGGVAIHTF.

This clonotype was seen ten or more times. The chain joins TRBV19 to TRBJ2-3, with D unclear. Germline V gives CDR1 LNHDA, CDR2 SQIVND (reference sequence). The CDR3 runs to 14 residues. Trimming stripped 1 base from V and 2 bases from J, with 7 bases between. Written as DNA, the CDR3 is TGTGCCAGTAGTATAGGGGCGAACACAGATACGCAGTATTTT. Its translation: CASSIGANTDTQYF.

This clonotype was recorded a few times. This chain uses TRBV5-1 with TRBJ2-7, with 8 bases lining up with TRBD1. V was pared by 3 bases and J by 7 bases, with 15 bases of the junction left unmatched. In germline, CDR1 is SGHRS, CDR2 YFSETQ. The CDR3 totals 16 residues. DNA of the CDR3: TGCGCCAGCAGCTCCCTGACAGGGGCTATCTCTACGGAGCAGTACTTC. The encoded protein is CASSSLTGAISTEQYF.

About this clonotype: A read error may produce the germline difference seen at one junction end. The gene calls are TRBV28 and TRBJ2-5; TRBD2 is a possible D gene (6 bases). CDR3 length equals 13 residues. Germline assignment: CDR1 MDHEN and CDR2 SYDVKM. This CDR3 reads CASSHATGETRYF. The DNA for the CDR3 is TGTGCCAGCAGCCACGCCACGGGAGAGACCCGGTACTTC. The full variable domain, completed using reference TRBV28 and TRBJ2-5, is DVKVTQSSRYLVKRTGEKVFLECVQDMDHENMFWYRQDPGLGLRLIYFSYDVKMKEKGDIPEGYSVSREKKERFSLILESASTNQTSMYLCASSHATGETRYFGPGTRLLVL.

This clonotype was counted ten times or more. The CDR3 bases are TGCAGTGCCGAACTAACCGGGGAGACCCAGTACTTC. Amino acid sequence: CSAELTGETQYF. The chain combines TRBV20-1 with TRBJ2-5; D unclear. This CDR3 is built from 12 residues. The germline V gene has CDR1 DFQATT and CDR2 SNEGSKA (reference sequence). V gave up 6 bases and J gave up 5 bases, with 13 bases separating them.

This clonotype has ten or more counts. The chain combines TRBV30 with TRBJ2-1; TRBD2 matches at 12 bases. Germline V gives CDR1 GTSNPN, CDR2 SVGIG (reference sequence). The CDR3 covers 15 residues. The V and J ends lost 0 bases and 5 bases, in that order; junction bases with no gene match: 2. The CDR3 here is CAWSVGLAGHNEQFF. For the CDR3, the DNA is TGTGCCTGGAGTGTTGGACTAGCGGGGCACAATGAGCAGTTCTTC.

This clonotype was counted ten times or more. The rearrangement joins TRBV7-8 to TRBJ2-5, with a tentative D call TRBD2 (5 bases). Between the trimmed V and J ends, which lost 5 bases and 5 bases, there was a span of 12 bases. The germline CDR1 and CDR2 sequences are SGHVS and FQNEAQ. The CDR3 is 13 amino acids. The CDR3 nucleotides read TGTGCCAGCAGCCGAGGGTTTCTGGAGACCCAGTACTTC. Translating it yields CASSRGFLETQYF.

This clonotype has ten or more counts. V is TRBV6-5 and J is TRBJ2-2; D not certain. The ends were cut back, 2 bases at V and 5 bases at J, with 6 bases in the middle. Germline V lookup: CDR1 MNHEY, CDR2 SVGAGI. There are 13 residues in the CDR3. The CDR3 is CASSYDGTGELFF. The CDR3 DNA is TGTGCCAGCAGTTACGATGGGACCGGGGAGCTGTTTTTT.

In regard to this clonotype: Since a far larger clone is one base different, this is likely a read error. The chain employs TRBV7-3 and TRBJ2-7; 7 bases match TRBD2. This CDR3 contains 16 residues. Germline V gene lookup returns CDR1 SGHTA and CDR2 FQGTGA. Trimming at V came to 2 bases and at J to 3 bases, leaving 10 bases not matched to a gene. The CDR3 spells CASSLEYSLADYEQYF. The DNA of the CDR3 is TGTGCCAGCAGCTTAGAATATAGTCTAGCGGACTACGAGCAGTACTTC.

This clonotype appeared many times. The rearrangement links TRBV7-3 to TRBJ2-3, with unresolved D. Germline V gives CDR1 SGHTA, CDR2 FQGTGA. Between the trimmed V and J ends, which lost 1 base and 4 bases, there was a span of 3 bases. The CDR3 is 12 amino acids. The DNA of the CDR3 is TGTGCCAGCAGCTTAAACTCAGATACGCAGTATTTT. It encodes CASSLNSDTQYF.

This clonotype was seen many times. The genes are TRBV7-2 and TRBJ2-1; 8 nucleotides match TRBD2. Germline V gene lookup returns CDR1 SGHTA and CDR2 FQGNSA. The CDR3 extends over 17 amino acids. V was clipped by 5 bases and J by 6 bases; unmatched bases: 15. The CDR3 protein is CASSQARGLAGPNEQFF. The CDR3, as DNA: TGTGCCAGCAGCCAAGCTAGAGGGCTAGCGGGTCCCAATGAGCAGTTCTTC.

Ten or more counts support this clonotype. V gene TRBV20-1 combines with J gene TRBJ2-1; no definite D call. Deletions cut 1 base from V and 3 bases from J, with 16 bases between. The length of the CDR3 is 16 residues. Looked up from germline, CDR1 is DFQATT and CDR2 is SNEGSKA (reference sequence). CDR3: CSARVPVEISYNEQFF. In nucleotides, the CDR3 is TGCAGTGCTAGAGTCCCGGTCGAAATTAGCTACAATGAGCAGTTCTTC.

This clonotype was observed at least ten times. J is TRBJ2-3 and V is TRBV18; tentative D call: TRBD2 (5 bases). Germline V gives CDR1 KGHSH, CDR2 LQKENI. Trimming stripped 8 bases from V and 4 bases from J, with 16 bases between. This CDR3 contains 14 residues. CDR3 loop: CASQEASPADTQYF. The CDR3 DNA is TGTGCCAGCCAGGAGGCTTCCCCTGCAGATACGCAGTATTTT.

This clonotype appeared many times. The chain links TRBV28 to TRBJ2-5; 7 nucleotides agree with TRBD2. The CDR3 loop spans 13 amino acids. V was pared by 6 bases and J by 5 bases, with 6 bases of the junction left unmatched. The germline gives CDR1 MDHEN, CDR2 SYDVKM. CDR3 sequence: CASSPGGRETQYF. The CDR3 bases are TGTGCCAGCAGCCCGGGGGGTCGCGAGACCCAGTACTTC.

About this clonotype itself: Since a much larger clone is just one base distant, this may be a read error. The chain joins TRBV6-6 to TRBJ2-2, with no clear D. Looked up from germline, CDR1 is MNHNY and CDR2 is SVGAGI (reference sequence). The CDR3 covers 15 residues. V lost 1 base and J lost 4, with 10 bases in between. Here the CDR3 DNA reads TGTGCCAGCAGTTACTGGCGGCCGAGCACCGGGGAGCTGTTTTTT. Translating gives CASSYWRPSTGELFF.